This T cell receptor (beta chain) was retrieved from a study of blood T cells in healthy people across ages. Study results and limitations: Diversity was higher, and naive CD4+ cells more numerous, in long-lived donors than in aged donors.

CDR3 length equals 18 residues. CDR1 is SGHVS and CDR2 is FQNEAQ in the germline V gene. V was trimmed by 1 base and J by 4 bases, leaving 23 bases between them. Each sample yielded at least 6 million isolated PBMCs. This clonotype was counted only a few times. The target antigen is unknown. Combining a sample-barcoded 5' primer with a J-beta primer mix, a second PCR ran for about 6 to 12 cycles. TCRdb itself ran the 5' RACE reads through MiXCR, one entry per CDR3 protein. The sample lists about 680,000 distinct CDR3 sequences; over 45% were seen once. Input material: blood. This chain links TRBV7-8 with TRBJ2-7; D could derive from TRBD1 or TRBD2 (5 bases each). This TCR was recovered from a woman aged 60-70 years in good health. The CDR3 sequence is CASSLGLTQGAVRYEQYF. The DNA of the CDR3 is TGTGCCAGCAGCTTAGGCCTTACGCAGGGAGCGGTGAGGTACGAGCAGTACTTC.